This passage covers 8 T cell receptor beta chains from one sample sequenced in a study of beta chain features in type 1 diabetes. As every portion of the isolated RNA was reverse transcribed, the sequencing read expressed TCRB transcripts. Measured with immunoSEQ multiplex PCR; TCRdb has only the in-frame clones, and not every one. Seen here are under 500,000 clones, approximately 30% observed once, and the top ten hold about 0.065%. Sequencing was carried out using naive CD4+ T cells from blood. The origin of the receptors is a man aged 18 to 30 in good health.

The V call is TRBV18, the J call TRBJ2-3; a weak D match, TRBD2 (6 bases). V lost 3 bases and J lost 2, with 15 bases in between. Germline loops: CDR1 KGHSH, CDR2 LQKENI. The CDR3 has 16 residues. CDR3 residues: CASSPMISGTTDTQYF. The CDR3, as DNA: TGTGCCAGCTCACCCATGATTAGCGGCACCACAGATACGCAGTATTTT.

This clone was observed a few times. CDR3 DNA: TGCGCCAGCAGCCAAGATCTTCTGGGACTAGCGGGCTACAATGAGCAGTTCTTC. This encodes CASSQDLLGLAGYNEQFF. V is TRBV4-3 and J is TRBJ2-1; 12 bases agree with TRBD2. In germline, CDR1 is LGHNA, CDR2 YSLEER. The CDR3 loop spans 18 amino acids. Unmatched junction bases numbered 6, after V lost 0 bases and J lost 3 bases.

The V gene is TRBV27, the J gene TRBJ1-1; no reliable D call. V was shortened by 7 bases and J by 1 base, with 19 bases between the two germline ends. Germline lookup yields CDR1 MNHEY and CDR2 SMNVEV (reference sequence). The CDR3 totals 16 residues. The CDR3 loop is CASTLTVSTTNTEAFF. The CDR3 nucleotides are TGTGCCAGCACGTTAACAGTGTCTACGACGAACACTGAAGCTTTCTTT.

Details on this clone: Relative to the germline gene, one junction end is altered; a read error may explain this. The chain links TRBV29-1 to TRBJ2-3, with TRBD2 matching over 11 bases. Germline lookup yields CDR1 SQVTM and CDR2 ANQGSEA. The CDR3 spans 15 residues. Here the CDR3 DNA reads TGCAGCCTTGAAGGAACAACTAGCGGGAGAAATACGCAGTATTTT. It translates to CSLEGTTSGRNTQYF.

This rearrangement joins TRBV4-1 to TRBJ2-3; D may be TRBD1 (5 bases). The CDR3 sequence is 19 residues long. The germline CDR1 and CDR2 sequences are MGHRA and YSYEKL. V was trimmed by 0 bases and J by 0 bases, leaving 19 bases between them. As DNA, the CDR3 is TGCGCCAGCAGCCAAGAAAGGGGCAGGACGGTTACTAGCACAGATACGCAGTATTTT. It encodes CASSQERGRTVTSTDTQYF.

Written as DNA, the CDR3 is TGTGCCAGCAGCTTGGACAGAGATGAAGCTTTCTTT. This encodes CASSLDRDEAFF. The rearrangement joins TRBV7-2 to TRBJ1-1; perhaps TRBD1 as D (6 bases). V was clipped by 3 bases and J by 7 bases, with 9 bases between them. The CDR3 contains 12 residues. Germline CDR1 reads SGHTA; CDR2 reads FQGNSA.

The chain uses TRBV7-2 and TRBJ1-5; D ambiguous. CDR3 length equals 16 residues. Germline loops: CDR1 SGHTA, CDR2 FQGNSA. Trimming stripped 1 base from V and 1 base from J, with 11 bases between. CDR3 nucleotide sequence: TGTGCCAGCAGCTTAGACATGGCAGAGAGCAATCAGCCCCAGCATTTT. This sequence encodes CASSLDMAESNQPQHF.

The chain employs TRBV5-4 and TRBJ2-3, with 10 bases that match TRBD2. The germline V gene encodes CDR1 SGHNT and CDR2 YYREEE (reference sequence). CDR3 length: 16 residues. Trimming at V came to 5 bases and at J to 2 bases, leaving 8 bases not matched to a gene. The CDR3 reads CASSRPGLADTDTQYF. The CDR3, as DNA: TGTGCCAGCAGTCGACCCGGACTAGCGGACACAGATACGCAGTATTTT.